These 21 T cell receptor beta chains came from one sample sequenced in a study of T cell responses to AZD1222 COVID-19 vaccine. Clones were read by immunoSEQ multiplex PCR, and TCRdb kept only the in-frame ones, dropping some. The data show over 45,000 clones, 70% to 90% seen once. The sequenced sample was peripheral blood, obtained 28 days after the second AZD1222 dose. All receptors derive from an adult who received the AZD1222 COVID-19 vaccine.

The chain uses TRBV27 and TRBJ2-7, with D perhaps being TRBD1 or TRBD2 (5 bases each). Trimming took off 0 bases at V and 2 bases at J, with 14 bases between the two ends. In germline, CDR1 is MNHEY, CDR2 SMNVEV (reference sequence). The CDR3 is 16 amino acids. The CDR3 region is CASSLSTGTATYEQYF. The CDR3 DNA reads TGTGCCAGCAGTTTATCCACCGGGACCGCTACCTACGAGCAGTACTTC.

This clone was counted once. The rearrangement joins TRBV11-2 to TRBJ1-3, with no clear D. The CDR3 totals 12 residues. CDR1 is SGHAT and CDR2 is FQNNGV in the germline V gene. V was cut by 1 base and J by 4 bases, with 2 bases left in between. CDR3 sequence (DNA): TGTGCCAGCAGCTTAGTCGGAAACACCATATATTTT. This translates into CASSLVGNTIYF.

This clone was detected once. This chain uses TRBV7-2 with TRBJ1-2; maybe TRBD1 (5 bases). Per the germline V gene, CDR1 is SGHTA and CDR2 is FQGNSA. V was pared by 7 bases and J by 0 bases, with 21 bases between. This CDR3 has 17 amino acids. The CDR3 is CASTPGAGAGPNYGYTF. The CDR3 DNA follows: TGTGCCAGCACCCCGGGAGCCGGGGCTGGACCTAACTATGGCTACACCTTC.

J is TRBJ2-7 and V is TRBV28, with D possibly being TRBD2 (6 bases). Germline assignment: CDR1 MDHEN and CDR2 SYDVKM. CDR3 length equals 17 residues. V gave up 6 bases and J gave up 0 bases, with 21 bases separating them. CDR3 in amino acids: CASSLTGAGIHSYEQYF. DNA for the CDR3: TGTGCCAGCAGCCTAACCGGGGCGGGGATCCACTCCTACGAGCAGTACTTC.

The chain uses TRBV28 and TRBJ2-5; D unclear. Germline assignment: CDR1 MDHEN and CDR2 SYDVKM. V was cut by 5 bases and J by 2 bases, with 12 bases left in between. The CDR3 is made up of 14 amino acids. CDR3 coding DNA: TGTGCCAGCAGTCCGACGGACGGACAAGAGACCCAGTACTTC. Translation gives CASSPTDGQETQYF.

The chain couples TRBV27 to TRBJ2-7; no clear D gene. The CDR3 has 13 amino acids. V gave up 5 bases and J gave up 9 bases, with 17 bases separating them. Germline values: CDR1 MNHEY, CDR2 SMNVEV (reference sequence). The CDR3: CASSPDPDVWQYF. The CDR3 DNA follows: TGTGCCAGCAGTCCTGACCCCGATGTCTGGCAGTACTTC.

The chain couples TRBV7-8 to TRBJ1-1; 7 bases fit TRBD1. This CDR3 region has 16 residues. The trim removed 6 bases at V and 1 base at J, leaving 11 bases unmatched. CDR1 SGHVS and CDR2 FQNEAQ come from the germline V gene. Here the CDR3 DNA reads TGTGCCAGCAGTTCTCCCCCGACAGGGCGGAACACTGAAGCTTTCTTT. It is translated as CASSSPPTGRNTEAFF.

This clone was seen only once. The V call is TRBV27, the J call TRBJ1-1; D is possibly TRBD1 (5 bases). This CDR3 region has 11 residues. Germline-derived CDR1 and CDR2 are MNHEY and SMNVEV (reference sequence). The V gene lost 8 bases and the J gene lost 7 bases, with 11 bases spanning the gap. The CDR3 region is CASGWGGEAFF. In nucleotides, the CDR3 is TGTGCCAGCGGATGGGGGGGTGAAGCTTTCTTT.

The rearrangement joins TRBV18 to TRBJ1-4; D remains ambiguous. The CDR3 is 14 residues long. Germline V gives CDR1 KGHSH, CDR2 LQKENI. V lost 3 bases and J lost 3, with 8 bases in between. In DNA, the CDR3 is TGTGCCAGCTCACCGCCAGGAGCTAATGAAAAACTGTTTTTT. It yields the protein CASSPPGANEKLFF.

A few counts support this clone. The chain carries TRBV18 and TRBJ1-2; the D gene is possibly TRBD1 (6 bases). Deletions cut 3 bases from V and 3 bases from J, with 20 bases between. The CDR3 is 17 residues long. Germline V CDR1 and CDR2: KGHSH, LQKENI. The CDR3 sequence: CASSPVSGEVVDYGYTF. CDR3 nucleotide sequence: TGTGCCAGCTCACCGGTGTCAGGGGAAGTTGTTGACTATGGCTACACCTTC.

This chain joins TRBV9 and TRBJ2-1; tentatively, D is TRBD2 (5 bases). Between the trimmed V and J ends, which lost 9 bases and 4 bases, there was a span of 20 bases. Germline V CDR1 and CDR2: SGDLS, YYNGEE. This CDR3 contains 15 residues. The CDR3 loop reads CAITRAMVEYNEQFF. CDR3 sequence (DNA): TGTGCCATCACGAGGGCGATGGTAGAGTACAATGAGCAGTTCTTC.

This chain joins TRBV9 and TRBJ2-2; 8 bases are a match to TRBD2. CDR3 length: 14 amino acids. With 0 bases clipped from V and 7 bases from J, the junction kept 2 bases outside the gene matches. CDR1 is SGDLS and CDR2 is YYNGEE in the germline V gene. The CDR3 protein is CASSVAGGVGELFF. The CDR3 DNA reads as TGTGCCAGCAGCGTAGCGGGAGGGGTCGGGGAGCTGTTTTTT.

This chain links TRBV7-8 with TRBJ2-2; 10 bases are shared with TRBD1. CDR1 is SGHVS and CDR2 is FQNEAQ in the germline V gene. This CDR3 spans 16 amino acids. Unmatched junction bases numbered 9, after V lost 5 bases and J lost 6 bases. CDR3 sequence: CASSPRQGASPGELFF. DNA for the CDR3: TGTGCCAGCAGCCCCAGACAGGGGGCATCCCCCGGGGAGCTGTTTTTT. The variable domain in full, with the rest retrieved from reference TRBV7-8 and TRBJ2-2, is GAGVSQSPRYKVAKRGQDVALRCDPISGHVSLFWYQQALGQGPEFLTYFQNEAQLDKSGLPSDRFFAERPEGSVSTLKIQRTQQEDSAVYLCASSPRQGASPGELFFGEGSRLTVL.

This chain uses TRBV19 with TRBJ1-5; D gene ambiguous. Per the germline V gene, CDR1 is LNHDA and CDR2 is SQIVND (reference sequence). The CDR3 runs 15 residues. Deletions cut 5 bases from V and 3 bases from J, with 14 bases between. The CDR3, as DNA: TGTGCCAGTAGTCAAGAAACAGTGGTCAATCAGCCCCAGCATTTT. This sequence encodes CASSQETVVNQPQHF. Variable domain in full (rest from reference TRBV19 and TRBJ1-5): DGGITQSPKYLFRKEGQNVTLSCEQNLNHDAMYWYRQDPGQGLRLIYYSQIVNDFQKGDIAEGYSVSREKKESFPLTVTSAQKNPTAFYLCASSQETVVNQPQHFGDGTRLSIL.

The sample holds one count of this clone. The chain joins TRBV10-3 to TRBJ2-1; the D gene is possibly TRBD1 (7 bases). Trimming pared 4 bases from V and 0 bases from J, leaving 10 bases between. The CDR3 contains 15 residues. From germline, CDR1 is ENHRY and CDR2 SYGVKD. The CDR3 here is CAISGGTVSYNEQFF. The CDR3 DNA reads TGTGCCATCAGTGGCGGGACAGTCTCCTACAATGAGCAGTTCTTC.

The rearrangement links TRBV5-4 to TRBJ2-7; unclear D gene. Trimming pared 3 bases from V and 7 bases from J, leaving 17 bases between. CDR1 and CDR2 from the germline V gene are SGHNT and YYREEE (reference sequence). This CDR3 region has 14 residues. The CDR3 DNA sequence: TGTGCCAGCAGCTCCGTGGGCGCCTCCCTAGAGCAGTACTTC. As protein: CASSSVGASLEQYF.

The genes are TRBV19 and TRBJ1-1; D remains ambiguous. V was pared by 5 bases and J by 5 bases, with 9 bases between. CDR1 is LNHDA and CDR2 is SQIVND in the germline V gene (reference sequence). The CDR3 sequence is 12 residues long. CDR3 coding DNA: TGTGCCAGTAGTTTTTTGGGAACTGAAGCTTTCTTT. Translating gives CASSFLGTEAFF.

The chain employs TRBV13 and TRBJ1-6; D is unclear. V lost 4 bases to trimming and J lost 6 bases, with 22 bases between them. Looked up from germline, CDR1 is PRHDT and CDR2 is FYEKMQ (reference sequence). The CDR3 is made up of 18 amino acids. The CDR3 protein is CASSSYGTLNRGNSPLHF. The CDR3 DNA sequence: TGTGCCAGCAGCTCATACGGTACGCTGAATCGGGGTAATTCACCCCTCCACTTT.

This clone was detected once. The J gene is TRBJ1-5, the V gene TRBV28, with a tentative D call TRBD1 (6 bases). Germline V lookup: CDR1 MDHEN, CDR2 SYDVKM. The CDR3 covers 15 residues. V was cut by 4 bases and J by 2 bases, with 12 bases left in between. The CDR3 sequence is CASSSSGEGNQPQHF. The CDR3 coding sequence is TGTGCCAGCAGTTCCTCAGGGGAGGGCAATCAGCCCCAGCATTTT.

Here the CDR3 reads CATRTGQGGTGELFF. The DNA for the CDR3 is TGTGCCACCAGAACTGGACAGGGCGGGACCGGGGAGCTGTTTTTT. V gene TRBV24-1 combines with J gene TRBJ2-2, with 8 bases that match TRBD1. The CDR3 runs 15 residues. Germline V gene sequence: CDR1 KGHDR, CDR2 SFDVKD. Trimming removed 7 bases from V and 5 bases from J; junction bases left unmatched: 8.

V usage is TRBV4-3 and J usage is TRBJ2-6; 10 nucleotides match TRBD1. Germline V gene data show CDR1 as LGHNA and CDR2 as YSLEER. Losses at the gene ends were 5 bases for V and 4 bases for J; bases not matched to a gene: 11. This CDR3 comprises 18 residues. CDR3 region: CASSYRGQGKRGANVLTF. As DNA, the CDR3 is TGCGCCAGCAGCTACCGGGGACAGGGGAAGCGGGGGGCCAACGTCCTGACTTTC.